This entry is about one T cell receptor (beta chain). Its antigen is still unknown. Measured with immunoSEQ multiplex PCR; TCRdb has only the in-frame clones, and not every one. The sample lists more than 110,000 clones; 80% to 90% were seen once. This sample is drawn from a study of T cell responses to AZD1222 COVID-19 vaccine. Overall study results and limits: Samples come after the peak T cell response, not at day 14. White British donors predominated, females outnumbered males, and clonal diversity was possibly underestimated. It was only five to seven AZD1222 recipients who were seropositive at baseline.

CDR1 is SGHRS, CDR2 YFSETQ, per germline. CDR3 length: 14 amino acids. Trimming took off 3 bases at V and 1 base at J, with 7 bases between the two ends. This TCR was sampled from an adult in good health. Sample: peripheral blood, taken on day 0 of AZD1222 vaccination. The V and J genes are TRBV5-1 and TRBJ2-2; a weak D match, TRBD2 (5 bases). The CDR3 DNA sequence: TGCGCCAGCAGCTGGACTGTGAACACCGGGGAGCTGTTTTTT. This sequence encodes CASSWTVNTGELFF. The variable domain in full, with the rest retrieved from reference TRBV5-1 and TRBJ2-2, is KAGVTQTPRYLIKTRGQQVTLSCSPISGHRSVSWYQQTPGQGLQFLFEYFSETQRNKGNFPGRFSGRQFSNSRSEMNVSTLELGDSALYLCASSWTVNTGELFFGEGSRLTVL.